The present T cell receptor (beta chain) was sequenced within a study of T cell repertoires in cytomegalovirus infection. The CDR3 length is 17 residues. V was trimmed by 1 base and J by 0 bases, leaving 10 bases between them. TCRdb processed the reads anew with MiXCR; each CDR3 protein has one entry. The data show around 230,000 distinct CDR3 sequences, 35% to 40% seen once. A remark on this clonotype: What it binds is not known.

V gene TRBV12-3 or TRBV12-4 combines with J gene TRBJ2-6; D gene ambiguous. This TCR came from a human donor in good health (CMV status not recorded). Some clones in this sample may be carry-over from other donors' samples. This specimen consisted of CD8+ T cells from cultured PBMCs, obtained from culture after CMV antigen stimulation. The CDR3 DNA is TGTGCCAGCAGTTTAGGGCCTGGAACCTCTGGGGCCAACGTCCTGACTTTC. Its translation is CASSLGPGTSGANVLTF.